This T cell receptor (beta chain) was identified during a study of CD8 T cells in ankylosing spondylitis. The CDR3 length is 15 residues. The germline V and J ends were trimmed by 5 bases and 0 bases, with 14 bases remaining between them. Germline loops: CDR1 MDHEN, CDR2 SYDVKM. In TCRdb, the 5' RACE reads were re-called with MiXCR into one record per CDR3 protein. The sample holds about 300,000 distinct CDR3 sequences, approximately 10% seen once. This clonotype originated in a female donor with ankylosing spondylitis or in good health (not recorded which). This chain connects TRBV28 to TRBJ2-7; D remains unclear. Sequenced sample: blood, either unsorted or a sorted T cell fraction (not recorded which). CDR3 bases: TGTGCCAGCAGTCCGCTCCTCCTTACCTCCTACGAGCAGTACTTC. Protein: CASSPLLLTSYEQYF.